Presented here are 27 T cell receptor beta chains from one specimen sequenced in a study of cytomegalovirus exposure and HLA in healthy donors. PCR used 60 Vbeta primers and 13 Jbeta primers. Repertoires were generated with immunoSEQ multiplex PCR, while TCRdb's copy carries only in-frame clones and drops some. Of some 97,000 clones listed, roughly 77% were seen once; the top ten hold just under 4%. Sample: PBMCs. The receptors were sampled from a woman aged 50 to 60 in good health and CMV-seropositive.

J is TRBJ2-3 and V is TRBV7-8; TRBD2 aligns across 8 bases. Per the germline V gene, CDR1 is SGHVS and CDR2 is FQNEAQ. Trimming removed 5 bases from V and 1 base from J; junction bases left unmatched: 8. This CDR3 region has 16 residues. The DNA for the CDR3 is TGTGCCAGCAGCCCAAACCCGGGACTAGGCACAGATACGCAGTATTTT. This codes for CASSPNPGLGTDTQYF.

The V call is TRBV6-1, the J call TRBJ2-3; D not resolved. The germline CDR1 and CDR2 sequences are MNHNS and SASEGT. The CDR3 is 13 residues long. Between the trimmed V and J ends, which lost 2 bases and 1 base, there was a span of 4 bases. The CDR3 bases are TGTGCCAGCAGTGAACAGGGCACAGATACGCAGTATTTT. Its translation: CASSEQGTDTQYF.

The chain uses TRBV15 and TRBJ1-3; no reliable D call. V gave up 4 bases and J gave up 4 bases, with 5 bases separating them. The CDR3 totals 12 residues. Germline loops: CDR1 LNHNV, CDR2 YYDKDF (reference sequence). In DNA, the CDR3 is TGTGCCACCAGCAATTCAGGAAACACCATATATTTT. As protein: CATSNSGNTIYF.

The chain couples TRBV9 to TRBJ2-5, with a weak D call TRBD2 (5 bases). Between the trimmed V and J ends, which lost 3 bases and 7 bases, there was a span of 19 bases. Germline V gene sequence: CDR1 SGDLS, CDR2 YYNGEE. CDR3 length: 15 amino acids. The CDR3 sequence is CASSETTSGMGTQYF. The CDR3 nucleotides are TGTGCCAGCAGCGAAACGACTTCGGGGATGGGGACCCAGTACTTC. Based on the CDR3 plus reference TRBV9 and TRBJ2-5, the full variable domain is DSGVTQTPKHLITATGQRVTLRCSPRSGDLSVYWYQQSLDQGLQFLIQYYNGEERAKGNILERFSAQQFPDLHSELNLSSLELGDSALYFCASSETTSGMGTQYFGPGTRLLVL.

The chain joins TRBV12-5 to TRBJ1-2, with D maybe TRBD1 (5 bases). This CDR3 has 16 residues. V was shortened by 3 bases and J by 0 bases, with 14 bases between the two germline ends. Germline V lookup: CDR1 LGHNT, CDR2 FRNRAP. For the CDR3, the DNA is TGTGCTAGTGGTTTAGGGGCTGAATCAGCTAACTATGGCTACACCTTC. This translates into CASGLGAESANYGYTF.

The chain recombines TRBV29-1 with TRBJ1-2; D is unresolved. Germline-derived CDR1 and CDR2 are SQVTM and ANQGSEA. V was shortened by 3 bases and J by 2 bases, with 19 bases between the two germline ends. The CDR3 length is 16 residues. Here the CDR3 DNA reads TGCAGCGTTGATGGCAGGAGAAGCGGCCCGAACTATGGCTACACCTTC. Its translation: CSVDGRRSGPNYGYTF.

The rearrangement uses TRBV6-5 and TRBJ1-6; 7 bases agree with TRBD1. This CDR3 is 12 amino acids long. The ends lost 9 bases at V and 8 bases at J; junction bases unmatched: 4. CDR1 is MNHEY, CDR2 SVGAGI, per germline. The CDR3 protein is CASHRGDSPLHF. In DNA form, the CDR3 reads TGTGCCAGTCACAGGGGAGATTCACCCCTCCACTTT.

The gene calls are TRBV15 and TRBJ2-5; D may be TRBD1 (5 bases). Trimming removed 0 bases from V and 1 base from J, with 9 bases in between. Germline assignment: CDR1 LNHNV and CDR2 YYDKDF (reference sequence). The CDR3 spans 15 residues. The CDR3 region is CATSRDRTPQETQYF. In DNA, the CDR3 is TGTGCCACCAGCAGAGATCGGACACCCCAAGAGACCCAGTACTTC. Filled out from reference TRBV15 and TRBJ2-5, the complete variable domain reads DAMVIQNPRYQVTQFGKPVTLSCSQTLNHNVMYWYQQKSSQAPKLLFHYYDKDFNNEADTPDNFQSRRPNTSFCFLDIRSPGLGDTAMYLCATSRDRTPQETQYFGPGTRLLVL.

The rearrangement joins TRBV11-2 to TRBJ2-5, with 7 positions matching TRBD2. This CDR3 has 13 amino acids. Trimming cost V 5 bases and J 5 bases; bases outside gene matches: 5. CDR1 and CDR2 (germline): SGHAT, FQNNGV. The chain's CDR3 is CASSIGEGETQYF. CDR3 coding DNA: TGTGCCAGCAGCATAGGGGAGGGGGAGACCCAGTACTTC.

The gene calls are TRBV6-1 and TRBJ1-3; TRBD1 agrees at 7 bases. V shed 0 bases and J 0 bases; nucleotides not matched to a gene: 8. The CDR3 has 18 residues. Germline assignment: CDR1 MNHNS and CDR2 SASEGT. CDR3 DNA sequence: TGTGCCAGCAGTGAAGCGGTTCGACAGGGCACCTCTGGAAACACCATATATTTT. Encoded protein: CASSEAVRQGTSGNTIYF.

The CDR3 sequence is CASRAGDTTEETQYF. In DNA form, the CDR3 reads TGTGCCAGCAGGGCGGGGGATACGACAGAAGAGACCCAGTACTTC. The chain employs TRBV4-2 and TRBJ2-5, with 7 nucleotides matching TRBD2. This CDR3 has 15 residues. Per germline, CDR1 LGHNA and CDR2 YNFKEQ. V trimming: 6 bases; J trimming: 3 bases; junction bases outside the gene matches: 10.

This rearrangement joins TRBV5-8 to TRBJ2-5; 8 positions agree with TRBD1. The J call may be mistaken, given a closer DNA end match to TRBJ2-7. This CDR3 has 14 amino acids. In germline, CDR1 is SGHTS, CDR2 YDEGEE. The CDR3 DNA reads TGTGCCAGCAGCTTGGGAGGACAGGGCTACGAGCAGTACTTC. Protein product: CASSLGGQGYEQYF.

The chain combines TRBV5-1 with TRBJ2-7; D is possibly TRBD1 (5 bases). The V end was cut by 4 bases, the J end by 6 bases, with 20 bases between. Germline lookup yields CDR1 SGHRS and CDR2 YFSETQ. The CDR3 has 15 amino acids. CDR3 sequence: CASSDQGFLASEQYF. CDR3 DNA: TGCGCCAGCAGCGACCAGGGCTTCTTGGCCTCCGAGCAGTACTTC.

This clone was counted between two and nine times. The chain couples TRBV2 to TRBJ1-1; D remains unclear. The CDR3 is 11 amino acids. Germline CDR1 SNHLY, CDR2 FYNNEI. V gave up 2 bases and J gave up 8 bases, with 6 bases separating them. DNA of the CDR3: TGTGCCAGCAGTGAACTTCCCGAAGCTTTCTTT. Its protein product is CASSELPEAFF.

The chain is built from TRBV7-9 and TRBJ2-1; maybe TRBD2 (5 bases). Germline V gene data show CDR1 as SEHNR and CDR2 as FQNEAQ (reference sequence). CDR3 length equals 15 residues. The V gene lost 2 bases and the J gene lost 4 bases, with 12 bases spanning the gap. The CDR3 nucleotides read TGTGCCAGCAGCTTATCTTCGAGCGGATACAATGAGCAGTTCTTC. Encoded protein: CASSLSSSGYNEQFF.

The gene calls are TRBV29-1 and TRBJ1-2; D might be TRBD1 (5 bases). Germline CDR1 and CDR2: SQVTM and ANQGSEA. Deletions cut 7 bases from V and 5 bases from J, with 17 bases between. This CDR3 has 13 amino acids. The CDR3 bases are TGCAGCGGCCGGGACGATGCGGGGTATGGCTACACCTTC. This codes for CSGRDDAGYGYTF.

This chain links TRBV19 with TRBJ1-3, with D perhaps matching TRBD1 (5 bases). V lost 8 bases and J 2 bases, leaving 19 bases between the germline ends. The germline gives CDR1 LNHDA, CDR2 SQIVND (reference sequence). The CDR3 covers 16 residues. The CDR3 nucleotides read TGTGCCAGTGGGGGGAGGTCGTACCTTGCTGGAAACACCATATATTTT. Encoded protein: CASGGRSYLAGNTIYF.

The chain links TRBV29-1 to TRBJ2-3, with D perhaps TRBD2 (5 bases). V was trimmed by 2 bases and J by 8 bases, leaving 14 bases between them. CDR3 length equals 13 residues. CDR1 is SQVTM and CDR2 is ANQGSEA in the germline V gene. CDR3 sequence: CSVESTGAGTQYF. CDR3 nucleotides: TGCAGCGTTGAATCCACCGGTGCGGGTACGCAGTATTTT.

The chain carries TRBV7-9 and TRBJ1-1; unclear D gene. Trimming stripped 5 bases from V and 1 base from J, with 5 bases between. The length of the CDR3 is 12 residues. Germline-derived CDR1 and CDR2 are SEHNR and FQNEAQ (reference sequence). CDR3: CASSPWNTEAFF. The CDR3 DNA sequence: TGTGCCAGCAGCCCCTGGAACACTGAAGCTTTCTTT. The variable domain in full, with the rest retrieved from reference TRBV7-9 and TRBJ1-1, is DTGVSQNPRHKITKRGQNVTFRCDPISEHNRLYWYRQTLGQGPEFLTYFQNEAQLEKSRLLSDRFSAERPKGSFSTLEIQRTEQGDSAMYLCASSPWNTEAFFGQGTRLTVV.

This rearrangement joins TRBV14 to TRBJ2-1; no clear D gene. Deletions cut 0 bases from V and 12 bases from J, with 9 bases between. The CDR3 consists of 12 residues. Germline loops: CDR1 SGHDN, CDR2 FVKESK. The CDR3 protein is CASSQERLVQFF. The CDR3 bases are TGTGCCAGCAGCCAAGAACGGCTAGTGCAGTTCTTC.

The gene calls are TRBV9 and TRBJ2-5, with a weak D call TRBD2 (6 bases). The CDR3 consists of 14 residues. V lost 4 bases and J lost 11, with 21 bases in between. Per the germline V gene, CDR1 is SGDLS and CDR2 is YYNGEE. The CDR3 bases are TGTGCCAGCAGCCCCGGGGACTCCGGTACCAAGCAGTACTTC. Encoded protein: CASSPGDSGTKQYF.

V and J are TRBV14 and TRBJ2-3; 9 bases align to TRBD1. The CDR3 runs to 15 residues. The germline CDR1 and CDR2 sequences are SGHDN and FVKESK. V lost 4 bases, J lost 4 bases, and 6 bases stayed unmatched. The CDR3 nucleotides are TGTGCCAGCAGCCGGCCCGGGACAGGGCCAGATACGCAGTATTTT. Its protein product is CASSRPGTGPDTQYF.

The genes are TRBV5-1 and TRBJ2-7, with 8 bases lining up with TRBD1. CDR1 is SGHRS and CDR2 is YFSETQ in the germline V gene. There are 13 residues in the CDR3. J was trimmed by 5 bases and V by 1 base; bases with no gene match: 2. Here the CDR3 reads CASSLNRGNEQYF. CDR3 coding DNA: TGCGCCAGCAGCTTGAACAGGGGGAACGAGCAGTACTTC.

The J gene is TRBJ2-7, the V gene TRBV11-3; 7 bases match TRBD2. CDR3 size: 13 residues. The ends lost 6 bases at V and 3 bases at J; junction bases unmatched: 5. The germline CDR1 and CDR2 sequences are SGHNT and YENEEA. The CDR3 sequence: CASSQRDGYEQYF. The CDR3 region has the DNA TGTGCCAGCAGTCAGCGGGACGGCTACGAGCAGTACTTC.

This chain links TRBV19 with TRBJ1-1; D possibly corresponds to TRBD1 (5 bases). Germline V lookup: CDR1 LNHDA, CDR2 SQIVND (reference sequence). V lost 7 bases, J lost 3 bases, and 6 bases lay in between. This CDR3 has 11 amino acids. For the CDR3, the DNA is TGTGCCAGTAAGACAGACACTGAAGCTTTCTTT. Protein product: CASKTDTEAFF.

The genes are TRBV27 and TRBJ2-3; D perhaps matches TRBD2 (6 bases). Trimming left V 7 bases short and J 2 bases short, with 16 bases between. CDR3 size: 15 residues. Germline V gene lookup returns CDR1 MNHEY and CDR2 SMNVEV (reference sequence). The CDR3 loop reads CASNLGGRPTDTQYF. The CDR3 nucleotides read TGTGCCAGCAATCTGGGGGGACGGCCCACAGATACGCAGTATTTT.

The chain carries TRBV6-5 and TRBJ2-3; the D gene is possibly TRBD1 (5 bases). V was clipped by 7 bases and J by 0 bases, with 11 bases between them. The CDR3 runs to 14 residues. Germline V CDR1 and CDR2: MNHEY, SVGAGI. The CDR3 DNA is TGTGCCAGCAAAGGGGCCTTGAGCACAGATACGCAGTATTTT. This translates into CASKGALSTDTQYF.